This T cell receptor (beta chain) appears in the sequencing data of a study of blood T cell repertoires in COVID-19. Turning to the study itself: Acute and convalescent COVID-19 samples came from the United States, Italy and Spain. PBMCs, B-cell-depleted T cells, or T cells were the source of the cDNA or gDNA that made up the material.

Original processing methods: Quantification of nucleated cells was approximated via reference gene primer amplification. Clones were read by immunoSEQ multiplex PCR, and TCRdb kept only the in-frame ones, dropping some. Clone size and V and J calls were adopted from that table, with D and trimming inferred from the DNA. The sample includes 250,000 to 300,000 clones, over 80% of them seen just once. What was sequenced was peripheral blood. The origin of this receptor is a man in his 60s who had recovered from COVID-19.

CDR3 nucleotide sequence: TGTGCCAGCAGCCGCCGAATCAGGGCTTGGGACTATGGCTACACCTTC. Amino acid sequence: CASSRRIRAWDYGYTF. The chain joins TRBV14 to TRBJ1-2, with D possibly matching TRBD1 (5 bases). Trimming shortened V by 4 bases and J by 3 bases, and 18 bases separated the two germline ends. This CDR3 contains 16 residues. CDR1 and CDR2 from the germline V gene are SGHDN and FVKESK.